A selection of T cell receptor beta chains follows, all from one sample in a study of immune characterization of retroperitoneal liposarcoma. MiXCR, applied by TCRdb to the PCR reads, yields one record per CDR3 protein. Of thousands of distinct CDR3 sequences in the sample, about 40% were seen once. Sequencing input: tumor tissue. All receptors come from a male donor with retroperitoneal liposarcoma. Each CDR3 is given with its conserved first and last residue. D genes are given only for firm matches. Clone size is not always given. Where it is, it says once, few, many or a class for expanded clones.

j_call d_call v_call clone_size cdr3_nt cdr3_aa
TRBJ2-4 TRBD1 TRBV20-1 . TGCAGTGCTAGAGACCTCAGGGGGCTAGGCAAAAACATTCAGTACTTC CSARDLRGLGKNIQYF
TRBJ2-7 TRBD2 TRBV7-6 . TGTGCCAGCAGCCCTCGGACTAGCGGCAACAATGAGCAGTACTTC CASSPRTSGNNEQYF
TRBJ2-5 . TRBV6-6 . TGTGCCAGCAGCTTACGGGTCCCGGACAGTTGGAAGACCCAGTACTTC CASSLRVPDSWKTQYF
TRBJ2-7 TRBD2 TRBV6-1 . TGTGCCAGCAGTGCGGCTAGCGGGGGTCTTAGCTCCTACAATGAGCAGTACTTC CASSAASGGLSSYNEQYF
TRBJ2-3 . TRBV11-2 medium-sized TGTGCCAGCAGCTTAGTTGGGGGACTCCGCGATACGCAGTATTTT CASSLVGGLRDTQYF
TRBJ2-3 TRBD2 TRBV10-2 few TGCGCCAGCAGTCTAGCGGGAGGCACAGATACGCAGTATTTT CASSLAGGTDTQYF
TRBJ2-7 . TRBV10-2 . TGCGCCAGCAGTGATCCAGGGCGGGGGCAACAGTACTTC CASSDPGRGQQYF
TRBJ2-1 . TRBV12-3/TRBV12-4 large TGTGCCAGCAGTTTAGCGCCCTGGGGGAATGAGCAGTTCTTC CASSLAPWGNEQFF
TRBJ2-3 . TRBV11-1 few TGTGCCAGCACCCTAAATTGGGACTTGAGCACAGATACGCAGTATTTT CASTLNWDLSTDTQYF
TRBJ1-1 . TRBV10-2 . TGCGCCAGCGGGGAAGGAACTGAAGCTTTCTTT CASGEGTEAFF
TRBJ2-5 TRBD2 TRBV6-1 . TGTGCCAGCAATCGGCGGGAGCAAGAGACCCAGTACTTC CASNRREQETQYF
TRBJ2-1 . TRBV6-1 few TGTGCCAGCAGTGAAGTCAACAGGGCCTACGAGCAGTTCTTC CASSEVNRAYEQFF
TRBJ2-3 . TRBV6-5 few TGTGCCAGCAGGTCCTCAGATACGCAGTATTTT CASRSSDTQYF
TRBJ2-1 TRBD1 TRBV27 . TGTGCCAGCAGTCGACCCCCGCTATCCGGGACAGATTACGAGCAGTTCTTC CASSRPPLSGTDYEQFF
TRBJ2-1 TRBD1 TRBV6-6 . TGTGCCAGCAGTAGCAGACAGGGCTCCTACAATGAGCAGTTCTTC CASSSRQGSYNEQFF
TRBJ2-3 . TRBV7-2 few TGTGCCAGCAAACTCTTTGTAACTAGCACAGATACGCAGTATTTT CASKLFVTSTDTQYF
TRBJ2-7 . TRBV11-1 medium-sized TGTGCCAGCAGCTTAGCGGGAGGAGCCTACGAGCAGTACTTC CASSLAGGAYEQYF
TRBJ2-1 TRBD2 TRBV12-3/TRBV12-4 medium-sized TGTGCCAGCAGTCGAAACCGAGGCGCCTGGACTAGCGGGAGTGCCAACAATGAGCAGTTCTTC CASSRNRGAWTSGSANNEQFF
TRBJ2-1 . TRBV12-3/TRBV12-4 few TGTGCCAGCAGTTTGGGGTACAATGAGCAGTTCTTC CASSLGYNEQFF
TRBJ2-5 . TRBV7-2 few TGTGCCAGCAGCCATGCCGCGGCAGTCCAAGAGACCCAGTACTTC CASSHAAAVQETQYF
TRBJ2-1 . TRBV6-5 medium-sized TGTGCCAGCAGTTACTTGAGCGGACGTAGGGGTGAGCAGTTCTTC CASSYLSGRRGEQFF
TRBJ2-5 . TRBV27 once TGTGCCAGCAGTCAGAGATGGTTGACGGTGTCACAAGAGACCCAGTACTTC CASSQRWLTVSQETQYF
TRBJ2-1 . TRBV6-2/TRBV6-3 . TGTGCCAGCAGTTGGACAGCCCTAATTTACAATGAGCAGTTCTTC CASSWTALIYNEQFF
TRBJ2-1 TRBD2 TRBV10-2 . TGCGCCAGCATCCCTAGCGGGAGGGCCTACAATGAGCAGTTCTTC CASIPSGRAYNEQFF
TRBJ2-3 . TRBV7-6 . TGTGCCAGCAGCTTTTTAGATACGCAGTATTTT CASSFLDTQYF
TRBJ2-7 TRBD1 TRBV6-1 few TGTGCCAGCAGCACCGGGACAGGGGGCTACGAGCAGTACTTC CASSTGTGGYEQYF
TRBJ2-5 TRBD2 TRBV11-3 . TGTGCCAGCAGCTTATCTCGTCTAGCGGGAGCGGGAGAGACCCAGTACTTC CASSLSRLAGAGETQYF
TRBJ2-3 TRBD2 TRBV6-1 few TGTGCCAGCAGTGAAACCCGGGACCTAGCGGGAGACTTC CASSETRDLAGDF
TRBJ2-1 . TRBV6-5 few TGTGCCAGCAGCCTCCGGACAGCGACCATCCTGAACGAGCAGTTCTTC CASSLRTATILNEQFF